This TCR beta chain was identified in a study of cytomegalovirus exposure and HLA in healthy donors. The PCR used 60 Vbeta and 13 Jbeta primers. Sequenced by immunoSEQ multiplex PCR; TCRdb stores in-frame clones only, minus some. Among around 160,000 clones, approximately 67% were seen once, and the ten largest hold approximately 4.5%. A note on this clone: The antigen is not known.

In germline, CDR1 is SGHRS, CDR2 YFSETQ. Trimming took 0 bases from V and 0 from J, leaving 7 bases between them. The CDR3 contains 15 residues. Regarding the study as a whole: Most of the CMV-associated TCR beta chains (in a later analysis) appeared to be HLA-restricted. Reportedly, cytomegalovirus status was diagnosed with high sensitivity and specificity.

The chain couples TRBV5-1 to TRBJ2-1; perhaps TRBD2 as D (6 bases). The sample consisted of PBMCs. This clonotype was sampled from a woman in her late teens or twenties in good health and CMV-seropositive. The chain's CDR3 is CASSLAGSSYNEQFF. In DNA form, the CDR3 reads TGCGCCAGCAGCTTGGCCGGGAGCTCCTACAATGAGCAGTTCTTC.